These 7 T cell receptor beta chains were all obtained from the same sample, sequenced in a study of blood T cell repertoires in COVID-19. The data were produced by immunoSEQ multiplex PCR, yet TCRdb's version contains in-frame clones alone and is incomplete. The sample lists 150,000 to 180,000 clones; 80% were seen once. Sequenced sample: peripheral blood. The source is a man in his fifties or sixties with acute or convalescent COVID-19.

This chain joins TRBV11-2 and TRBJ2-2; D is possibly TRBD2 (6 bases). Germline V lookup: CDR1 SGHAT, CDR2 FQNNGV. Trimming stripped 5 bases from V and 6 bases from J, with 13 bases between. The length of the CDR3 is 14 residues. The CDR3: CASSQSASAGELFF. Written as DNA, the CDR3 is TGTGCCAGCAGCCAGTCCGCTAGCGCCGGGGAGCTGTTTTTT. The full variable domain, with the rest looked up from reference TRBV11-2 and TRBJ2-2, is EAGVAQSPRYKIIEKRQSVAFWCNPISGHATLYWYQQILGQGPKLLIQFQNNGVVDDSQLPKDRFSAERLKGVDSTLKIQPAKLEDSAVYLCASSQSASAGELFFGEGSRLTVL.

The chain carries TRBV28 and TRBJ2-7; D might be TRBD2 (6 bases). The V and J ends lost 6 bases and 2 bases respectively, with 11 bases between them. The CDR3 spans 13 residues. CDR1 MDHEN and CDR2 SYDVKM come from the germline V gene. The CDR3 sequence is CASRLASTYEQYF. The CDR3 nucleotides read TGTGCCAGCAGACTAGCTTCAACCTACGAGCAGTACTTC.

The chain is built from TRBV5-4 and TRBJ2-2; possible D gene TRBD2, 5 bases. The germline V gene has CDR1 SGHNT and CDR2 YYREEE (reference sequence). The CDR3 covers 17 residues. V lost 0 bases and J 0 bases, leaving 12 bases between the germline ends. The CDR3 reads CASSLDRSGANTGELFF. The CDR3 DNA is TGTGCCAGCAGCTTGGACCGCAGCGGTGCGAACACCGGGGAGCTGTTTTTT.

V is TRBV10-2 and J is TRBJ2-7, with 9 bases matching TRBD1. The J segment lost 3 bases and the V segment lost 6 bases, leaving 9 bases of the junction unmatched. Germline V gives CDR1 WSHSY, CDR2 SAAADI. The length of the CDR3 is 15 residues. CDR3 sequence reads: CASSEQTGGYYEQYF. The DNA of the CDR3 is TGCGCCAGCAGCGAGCAGACAGGGGGTTACTACGAGCAGTACTTC.

The V call is TRBV7-2, the J call TRBJ2-4; 8 nucleotides line up with TRBD1. CDR3 length equals 16 residues. Looked up from germline, CDR1 is SGHTA and CDR2 is FQGNSA. After removal of 3 bases from V and 0 bases from J, the junction contained 4 bases not matched to a gene. CDR3 loop: CASSFRTGLAKNIQYF. CDR3 nucleotides: TGTGCCAGCAGCTTTCGGACAGGGCTAGCCAAAAACATTCAGTACTTC.

The chain links TRBV9 to TRBJ1-1; the D gene is possibly TRBD1 (6 bases). Deletions cut 4 bases from V and 4 bases from J, with 14 bases between. Germline lookup yields CDR1 SGDLS and CDR2 YYNGEE. The CDR3 totals 14 residues. CDR3 sequence: CASSIYTGTTEAFF. The CDR3 DNA sequence: TGTGCCAGCAGCATCTATACAGGGACCACTGAAGCTTTCTTT.

The chain links TRBV28 to TRBJ2-7; tentatively, D is TRBD1 (5 bases). Trimming took off 6 bases at V and 1 base at J, with 16 bases between the two ends. This CDR3 has 15 residues. The V gene's germline CDR1 is MDHEN and CDR2 SYDVKM. This CDR3 is CASSHDVAGSYEQYF. In nucleotides, the CDR3 is TGTGCCAGCAGCCACGACGTGGCAGGGTCCTACGAGCAGTACTTC.